The rows below give T cell receptor beta chains drawn from one sample of a study of cytomegalovirus exposure and HLA in healthy donors. TCRdb keeps only in-frame clones here, not all; method: immunoSEQ multiplex PCR. Here the sample spans some 320,000 clones, 87% being singletons. Sequenced material: PBMCs. The receptors were gathered from a woman aged 25-40 years in good health and CMV-seropositive. The CDR3 runs from the conserved cysteine through the conserved F or W.

j_call	v_call	cdr3_aa
TRBJ2-7	TRBV7-2	CASSGQTYEQYF
TRBJ2-2	TRBV27	CASSSALGELFF
TRBJ1-2	TRBV13	CASSSNPTRGKSYGYTF
TRBJ2-7	TRBV28	CASSQDLSGRYEQYF
TRBJ1-1	TRBV5-4	CASSLDRNTEAFF
TRBJ2-1	TRBV7-8	CASSKPGQGNYNEQFF
TRBJ1-4	TRBV2	CASSYQGPNEKLFF
TRBJ1-5	TRBV4-1	CASSQGDRDHLGNQPQHF
TRBJ2-7	TRBV30	CAWAPGTTLYEQYF
TRBJ1-1	TRBV4-1	CASSQEGRRTEAFF
TRBJ1-1	TRBV9	CASSVFDKFMNTEAFF
TRBJ2-1	TRBV19	CASSTGLVYNEQFF
TRBJ2-6	TRBV5-1	CASSNPLPPGANVLTF
TRBJ2-3	TRBV5-1	CASNQARGSDTQYF
TRBJ2-7	TRBV6-4	CASSGGRGLAVYEQYF
TRBJ2-3	TRBV2	CASRNRGRGDTQYF
TRBJ2-7	TRBV28	CASSFGSYEQYF
TRBJ2-3	TRBV11-3	CASSFSGKSTDTQYF
TRBJ1-6	TRBV4-3	CASRPQPYDNSPLHF
TRBJ1-2	TRBV23-1	CASSQSAGSVLGYTF
TRBJ2-7	TRBV6-5	CASSGTGHYEQYF
TRBJ2-3	TRBV6-5	CASRRGGQGSVTQYF
TRBJ2-7	TRBV7-6	CASSLNRDEQYF
TRBJ2-7	TRBV27	CASSFGLAGGYEQYF
TRBJ2-1	TRBV30	CAIVVFQNEQFF
TRBJ2-1	TRBV9	CASSVGSGVYNEQFF
TRBJ2-7	TRBV28	CATGRGRYEQYF
TRBJ1-3	TRBV2	CATQNPGNTIYF
TRBJ2-7	TRBV14	CASSQRGGLLGRYAPYEQYF
TRBJ1-2	TRBV28	CASTNGADRGYYGYTF
TRBJ1-2	TRBV11-2	CASSLGLSGNYGYTF
TRBJ1-5	TRBV18	CASSPGRGQGFAINQPQHF
TRBJ2-1	TRBV5-4	CASRNGGEYYNEQFF
TRBJ2-7	TRBV13	CASSPSPGSYEQYF
TRBJ1-1	TRBV20-1	CSARGYTEAFF
TRBJ2-1	TRBV7-9	CASSQRQGFVGEQFF
TRBJ2-7	TRBV18	CASSPTGSSYEQYF
TRBJ1-5	TRBV7-6	CASSPAPRQGGRQPQHF
TRBJ1-2	TRBV28	CASSFLGYGYTF
TRBJ2-1	TRBV6-1	CASSGPPRNEQFF
TRBJ1-1	TRBV4-2	CASSQGSTEAFF
TRBJ1-2	TRBV30	CAWSSTGLGGYTF
TRBJ2-7	TRBV7-2	CASSLGGGQGSYEQYF
TRBJ1-1	TRBV5-6	CASSYEGRGAFF
TRBJ2-3	TRBV6-1	CASSELPTDTQYF
TRBJ2-6	TRBV29-1	CSVVSVKAGANVLTF
TRBJ2-1	TRBV6-1	CASSEPSLPAYNEQFF
TRBJ1-2	TRBV29-1	CSVSSQGADYGYTF
TRBJ2-3	TRBV9	CASSPEGGQGDTQYF